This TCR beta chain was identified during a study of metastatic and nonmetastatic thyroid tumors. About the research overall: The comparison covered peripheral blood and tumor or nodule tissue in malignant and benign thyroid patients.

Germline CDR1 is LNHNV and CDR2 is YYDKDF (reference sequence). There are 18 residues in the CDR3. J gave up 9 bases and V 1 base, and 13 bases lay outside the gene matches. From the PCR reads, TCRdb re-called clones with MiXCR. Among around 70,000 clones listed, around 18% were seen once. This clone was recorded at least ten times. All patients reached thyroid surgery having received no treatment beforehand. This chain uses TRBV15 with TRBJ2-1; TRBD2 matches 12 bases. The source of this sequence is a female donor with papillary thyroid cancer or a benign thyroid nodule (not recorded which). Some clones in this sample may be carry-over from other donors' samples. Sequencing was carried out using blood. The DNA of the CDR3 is TGTGCCACCAGCAGAGGGCCCCTCCGACTAGCGGGAGTGGTTGAGCAGTTCTTC. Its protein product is CATSRGPLRLAGVVEQFF.